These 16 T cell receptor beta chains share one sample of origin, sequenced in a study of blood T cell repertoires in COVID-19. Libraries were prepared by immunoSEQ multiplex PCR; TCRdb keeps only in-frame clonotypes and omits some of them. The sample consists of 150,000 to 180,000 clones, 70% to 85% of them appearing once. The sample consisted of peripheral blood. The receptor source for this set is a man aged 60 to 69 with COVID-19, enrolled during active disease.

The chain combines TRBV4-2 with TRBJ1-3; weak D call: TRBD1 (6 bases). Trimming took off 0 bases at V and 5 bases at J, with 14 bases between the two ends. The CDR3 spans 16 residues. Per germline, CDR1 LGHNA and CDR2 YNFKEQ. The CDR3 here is CASSQDGTSGRNTIYF. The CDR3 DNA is TGTGCCAGCAGCCAAGACGGGACAAGTGGTCGAAACACCATATATTTT.

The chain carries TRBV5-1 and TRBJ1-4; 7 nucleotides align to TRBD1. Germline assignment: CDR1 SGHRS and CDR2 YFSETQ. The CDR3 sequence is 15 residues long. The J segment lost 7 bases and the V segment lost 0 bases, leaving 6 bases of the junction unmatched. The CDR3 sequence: CASSLDRTGGEKLFF. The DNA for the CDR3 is TGCGCCAGCAGCTTGGACAGGACAGGCGGTGAAAAACTGTTTTTT. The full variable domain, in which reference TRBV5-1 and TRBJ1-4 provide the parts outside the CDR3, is KAGVTQTPRYLIKTRGQQVTLSCSPISGHRSVSWYQQTPGQGLQFLFEYFSETQRNKGNFPGRFSGRQFSNSRSEMNVSTLELGDSALYLCASSLDRTGGEKLFFGSGTQLSVL.

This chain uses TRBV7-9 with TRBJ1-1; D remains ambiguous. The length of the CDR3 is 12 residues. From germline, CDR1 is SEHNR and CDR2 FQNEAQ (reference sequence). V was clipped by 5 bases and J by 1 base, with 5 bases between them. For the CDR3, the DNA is TGTGCCAGCAGCCGGGGGAACACTGAAGCTTTCTTT. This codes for CASSRGNTEAFF.

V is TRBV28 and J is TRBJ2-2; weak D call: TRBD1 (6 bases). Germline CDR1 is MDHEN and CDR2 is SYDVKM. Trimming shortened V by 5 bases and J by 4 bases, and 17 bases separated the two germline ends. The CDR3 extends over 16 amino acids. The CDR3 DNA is TGTGCCAGCAGTACCACAGGGCTGCGAAGCACCGGGGAGCTGTTTTTT. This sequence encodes CASSTTGLRSTGELFF.

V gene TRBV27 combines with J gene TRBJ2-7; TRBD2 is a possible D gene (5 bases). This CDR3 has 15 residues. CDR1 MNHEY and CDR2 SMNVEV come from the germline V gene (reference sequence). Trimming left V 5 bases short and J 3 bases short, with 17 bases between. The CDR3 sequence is CASSLKPGSVYEQYF. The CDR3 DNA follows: TGTGCCAGCAGTCTCAAACCGGGGTCTGTCTACGAGCAGTACTTC.

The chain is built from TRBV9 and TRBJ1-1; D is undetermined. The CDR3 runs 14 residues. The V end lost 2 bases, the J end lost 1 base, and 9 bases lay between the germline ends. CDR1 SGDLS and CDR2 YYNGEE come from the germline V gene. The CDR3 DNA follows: TGTGCCAGCAGCGTGATCGCAGAGAACACTGAAGCTTTCTTT. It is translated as CASSVIAENTEAFF. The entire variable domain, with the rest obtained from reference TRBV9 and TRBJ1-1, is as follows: DSGVTQTPKHLITATGQRVTLRCSPRSGDLSVYWYQQSLDQGLQFLIQYYNGEERAKGNILERFSAQQFPDLHSELNLSSLELGDSALYFCASSVIAENTEAFFGQGTRLTVV.

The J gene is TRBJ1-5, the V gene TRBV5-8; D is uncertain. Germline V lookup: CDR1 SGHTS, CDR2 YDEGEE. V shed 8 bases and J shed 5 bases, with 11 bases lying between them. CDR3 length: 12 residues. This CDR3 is CASHDNYQPQHF. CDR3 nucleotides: TGTGCCAGTCACGACAATTATCAGCCCCAGCATTTT.

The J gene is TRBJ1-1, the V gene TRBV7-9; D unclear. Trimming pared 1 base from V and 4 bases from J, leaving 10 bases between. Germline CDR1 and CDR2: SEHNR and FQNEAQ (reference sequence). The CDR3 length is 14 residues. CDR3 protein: CASSLVSRGTEAFF. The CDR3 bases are TGTGCCAGCAGCTTAGTTTCGCGGGGCACTGAAGCTTTCTTT.

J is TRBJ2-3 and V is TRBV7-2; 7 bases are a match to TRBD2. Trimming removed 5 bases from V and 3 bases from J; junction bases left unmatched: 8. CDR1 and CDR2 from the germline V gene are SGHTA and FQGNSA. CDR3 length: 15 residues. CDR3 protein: CASSPGGGGTDTQYF. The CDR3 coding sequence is TGTGCCAGCAGCCCCGGCGGGGGTGGGACAGATACGCAGTATTTT. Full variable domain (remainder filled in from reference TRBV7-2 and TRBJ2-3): GAGVSQSPSNKVTEKGKDVELRCDPISGHTALYWYRQSLGQGLEFLIYFQGNSAPDKSGLPSDRFSAERTGGSVSTLTIQRTQQEDSAVYLCASSPGGGGTDTQYFGPGTRLTVL.

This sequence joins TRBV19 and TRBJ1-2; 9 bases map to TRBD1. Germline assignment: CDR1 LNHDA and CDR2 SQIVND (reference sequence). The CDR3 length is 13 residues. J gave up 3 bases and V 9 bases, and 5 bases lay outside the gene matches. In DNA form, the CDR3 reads TGTGCCAGCCGGGACAGGGTGGACTATGGCTACACCTTC. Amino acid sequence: CASRDRVDYGYTF.

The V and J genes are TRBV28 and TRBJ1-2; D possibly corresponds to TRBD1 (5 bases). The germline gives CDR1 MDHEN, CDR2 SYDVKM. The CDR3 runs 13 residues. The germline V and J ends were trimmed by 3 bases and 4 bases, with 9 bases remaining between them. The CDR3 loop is CASSFPGRYGYTF. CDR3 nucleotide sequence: TGTGCCAGCAGTTTCCCAGGGCGCTATGGCTACACCTTC.

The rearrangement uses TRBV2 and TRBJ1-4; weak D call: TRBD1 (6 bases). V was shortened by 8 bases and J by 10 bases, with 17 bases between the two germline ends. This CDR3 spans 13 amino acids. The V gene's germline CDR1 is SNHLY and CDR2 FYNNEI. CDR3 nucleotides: TGTGCCAGCGCCGGGACACTCTCTTCAAAACTGTTTTTT. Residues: CASAGTLSSKLFF.

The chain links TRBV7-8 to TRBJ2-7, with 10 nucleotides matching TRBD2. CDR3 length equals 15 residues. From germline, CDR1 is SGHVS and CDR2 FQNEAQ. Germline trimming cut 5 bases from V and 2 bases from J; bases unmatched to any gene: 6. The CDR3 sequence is CASSMRTSGAYEQYF. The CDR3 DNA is TGTGCCAGCAGCATGCGGACTAGCGGTGCCTACGAGCAGTACTTC.

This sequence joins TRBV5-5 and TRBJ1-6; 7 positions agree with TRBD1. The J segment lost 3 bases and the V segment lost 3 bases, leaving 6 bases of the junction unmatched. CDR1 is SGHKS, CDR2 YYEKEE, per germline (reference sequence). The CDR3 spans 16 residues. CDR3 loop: CASSSGQAIYNSPLHF. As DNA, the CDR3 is TGTGCCAGCAGCTCCGGACAGGCCATCTATAATTCACCCCTCCACTTT.

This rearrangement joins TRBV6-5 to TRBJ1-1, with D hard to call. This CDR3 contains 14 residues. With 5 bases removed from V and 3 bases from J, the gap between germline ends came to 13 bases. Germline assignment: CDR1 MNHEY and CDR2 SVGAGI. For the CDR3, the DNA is TGTGCCAGCAGTCCCCCGCAGGCGCACACTGAAGCTTTCTTT. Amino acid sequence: CASSPPQAHTEAFF.

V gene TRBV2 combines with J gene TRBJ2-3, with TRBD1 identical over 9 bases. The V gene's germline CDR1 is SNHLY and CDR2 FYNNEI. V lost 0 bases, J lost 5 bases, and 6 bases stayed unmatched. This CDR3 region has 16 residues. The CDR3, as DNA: TGTGCCAGCAGTGAAGCCGGGGACAGGGATGAAGATACGCAGTATTTT. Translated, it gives CASSEAGDRDEDTQYF.